This record concerns one T cell receptor (beta chain) sequence. V was pared by 1 base and J by 3 bases, with 13 bases between. From germline, CDR1 is KGHDR and CDR2 SFDVKD. The CDR3 totals 16 residues. This record belongs to a study of blood T cell repertoires in COVID-19. Study-level background: COVID-19 samples collected from the United States, Italy and Spain covered acute and convalescent phases. Sources were T cells, B-cell-depleted T cells, or PBMCs; the material itself was cDNA or gDNA.

In the original processing: Nucleated cell counts were estimated from reference gene primer amplification. Data came from immunoSEQ multiplex PCR; TCRdb stores just in-frame clones and leaves some out. That table gives V, J and clone size, and the DNA gave D and trimming. This sample has 150,000 or so clones; around nine tenths occur once, and the top ten carry around 0.5%. Input material: peripheral blood. V and J are TRBV24-1 and TRBJ2-3; TRBD1 is a possible D gene (6 bases). This TCR was sampled from a man aged 50 to 60 with acute or convalescent COVID-19. CDR3 loop: CATSDFSGARTDTQYF. DNA of the CDR3: TGTGCCACCAGTGATTTTTCAGGGGCTAGGACAGATACGCAGTATTTT.